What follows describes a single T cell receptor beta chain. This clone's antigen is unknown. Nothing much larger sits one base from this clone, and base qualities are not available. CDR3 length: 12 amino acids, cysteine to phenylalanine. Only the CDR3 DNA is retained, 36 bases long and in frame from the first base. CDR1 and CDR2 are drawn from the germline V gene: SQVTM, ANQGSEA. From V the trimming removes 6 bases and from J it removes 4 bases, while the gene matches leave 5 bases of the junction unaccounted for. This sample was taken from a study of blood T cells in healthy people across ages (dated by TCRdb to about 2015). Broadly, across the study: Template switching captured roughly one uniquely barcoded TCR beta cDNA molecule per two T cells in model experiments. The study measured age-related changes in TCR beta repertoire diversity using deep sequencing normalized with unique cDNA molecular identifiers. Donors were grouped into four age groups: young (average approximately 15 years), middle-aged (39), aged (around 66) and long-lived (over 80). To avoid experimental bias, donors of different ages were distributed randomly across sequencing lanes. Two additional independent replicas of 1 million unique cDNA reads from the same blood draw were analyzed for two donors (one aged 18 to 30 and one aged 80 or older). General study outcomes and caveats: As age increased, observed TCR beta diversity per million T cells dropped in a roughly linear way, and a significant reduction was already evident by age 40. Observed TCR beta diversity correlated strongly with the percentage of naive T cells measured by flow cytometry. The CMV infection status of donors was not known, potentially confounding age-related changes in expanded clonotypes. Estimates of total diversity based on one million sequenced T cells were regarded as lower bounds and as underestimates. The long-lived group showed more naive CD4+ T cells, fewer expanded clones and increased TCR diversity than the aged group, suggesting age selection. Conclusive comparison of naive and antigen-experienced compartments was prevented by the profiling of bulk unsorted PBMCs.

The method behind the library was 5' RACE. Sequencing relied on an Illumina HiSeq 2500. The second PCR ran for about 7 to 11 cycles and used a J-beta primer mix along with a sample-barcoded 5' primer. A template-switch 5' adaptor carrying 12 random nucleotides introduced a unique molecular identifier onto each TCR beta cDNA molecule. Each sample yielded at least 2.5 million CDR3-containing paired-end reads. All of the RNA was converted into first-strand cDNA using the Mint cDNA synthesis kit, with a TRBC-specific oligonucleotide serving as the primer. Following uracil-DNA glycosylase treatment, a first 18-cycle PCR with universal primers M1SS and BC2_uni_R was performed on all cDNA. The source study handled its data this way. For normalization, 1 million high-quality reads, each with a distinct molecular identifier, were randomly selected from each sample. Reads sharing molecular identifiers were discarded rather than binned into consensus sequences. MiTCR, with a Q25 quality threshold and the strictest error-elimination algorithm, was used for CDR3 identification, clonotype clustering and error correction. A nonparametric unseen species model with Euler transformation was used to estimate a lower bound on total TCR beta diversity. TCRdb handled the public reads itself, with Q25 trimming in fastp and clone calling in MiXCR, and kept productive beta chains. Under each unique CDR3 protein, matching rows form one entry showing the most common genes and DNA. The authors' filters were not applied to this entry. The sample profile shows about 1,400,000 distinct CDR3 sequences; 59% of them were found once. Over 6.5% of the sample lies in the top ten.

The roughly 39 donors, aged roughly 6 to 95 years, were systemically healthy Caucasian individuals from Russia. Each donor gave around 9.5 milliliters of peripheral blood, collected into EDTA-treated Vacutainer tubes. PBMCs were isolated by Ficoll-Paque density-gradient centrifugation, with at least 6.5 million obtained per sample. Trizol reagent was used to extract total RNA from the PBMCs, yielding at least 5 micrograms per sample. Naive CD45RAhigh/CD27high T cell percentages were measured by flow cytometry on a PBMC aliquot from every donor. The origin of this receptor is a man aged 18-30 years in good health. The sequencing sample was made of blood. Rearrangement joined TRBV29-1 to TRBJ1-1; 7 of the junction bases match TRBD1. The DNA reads TGCAGCGTGGCCGGGACAGCCACTGAAGCTTTCTTT. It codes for CSVAGTATEAFF. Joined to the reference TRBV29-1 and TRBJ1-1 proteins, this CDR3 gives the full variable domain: SAVISQKPSRDICQRGTSLTIQCQVDSQVTMMFWYRQQPGQSLTLIATANQGSEATYESGFVIDKFPISRPNLTFSTLTVSNMSPEDSSIYLCSVAGTATEAFFGQGTRLTVV.